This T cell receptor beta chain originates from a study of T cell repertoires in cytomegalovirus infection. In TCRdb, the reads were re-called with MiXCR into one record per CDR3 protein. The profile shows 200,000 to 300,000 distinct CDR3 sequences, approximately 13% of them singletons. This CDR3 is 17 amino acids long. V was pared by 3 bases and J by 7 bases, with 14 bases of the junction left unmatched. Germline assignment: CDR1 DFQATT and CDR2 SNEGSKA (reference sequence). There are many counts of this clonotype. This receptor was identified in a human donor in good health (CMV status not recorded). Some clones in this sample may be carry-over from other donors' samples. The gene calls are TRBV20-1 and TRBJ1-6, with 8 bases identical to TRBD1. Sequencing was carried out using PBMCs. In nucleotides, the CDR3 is TGCAGTGCTAGCCCACTTACAGGGGGGATACCGAATTCACCCCTCCACTTT. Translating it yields CSASPLTGGIPNSPLHF.